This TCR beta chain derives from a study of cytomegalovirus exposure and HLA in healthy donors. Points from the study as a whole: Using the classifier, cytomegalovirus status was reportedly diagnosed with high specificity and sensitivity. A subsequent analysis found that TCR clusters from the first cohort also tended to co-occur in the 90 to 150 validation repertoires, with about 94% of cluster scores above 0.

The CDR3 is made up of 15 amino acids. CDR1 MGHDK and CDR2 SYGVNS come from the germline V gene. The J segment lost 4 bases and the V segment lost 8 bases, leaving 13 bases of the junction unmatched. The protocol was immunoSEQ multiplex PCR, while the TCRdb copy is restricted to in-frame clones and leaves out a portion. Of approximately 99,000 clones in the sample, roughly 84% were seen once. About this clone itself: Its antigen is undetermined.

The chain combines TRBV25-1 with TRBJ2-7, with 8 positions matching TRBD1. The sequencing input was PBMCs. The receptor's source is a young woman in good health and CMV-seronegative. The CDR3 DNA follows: TGTGCCAGCGGAGACAAAGGACAGGGAGTTTACGAGCAGTACTTC. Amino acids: CASGDKGQGVYEQYF.